Listed below are T cell receptor beta chains from one sample, sequenced in a study of blood T cell repertoires in COVID-19. The repertoire was sequenced with immunoSEQ multiplex PCR; TCRdb's copy has only in-frame clones and lacks some. The sample records 150,000 or so clones, approximately 85% being singletons. Sequenced input: peripheral blood. Receptors originate from a woman in her fifties or sixties with COVID-19, enrolled during active disease. The CDR3 runs from the conserved cysteine through the conserved F or W. Fields, in order: clone size, V gene, J gene, D gene, CDR3 protein, CDR3 DNA. The D gene is left open where the match is weak. Expanded clones are given a class, and other clones once, few, many or no size at all.

>-|TRBV2|TRBJ2-4|-
CASSEGGLAKNIQYF
TGTGCCAGCAGTGAGGGGGGGCTAGCCAAAAACATTCAGTACTTC
>-|TRBV4-2|TRBJ1-3|TRBD1
CASSQDPGGQGVNTIYF
TGTGCCAGCAGCCAAGATCCGGGAGGACAGGGAGTAAACACCATATATTTT
>-|TRBV4-1|TRBJ2-5|TRBD2
CASSQRTSGGVGTQYF
TGCGCCAGCAGCCAGAGGACTAGCGGGGGGGTTGGGACCCAGTACTTC
>-|TRBV19|TRBJ1-1|-
CASSDRRNTEAFF
TGTGCCAGTAGCGACAGGCGGAACACTGAAGCTTTCTTT
>-|TRBV4-1|TRBJ1-2|-
CASSRRVAADGYTF
TGCGCCAGCAGCCGGAGAGTAGCGGCGGATGGCTACACCTTC
>-|TRBV7-9|TRBJ2-3|TRBD2
CASSFGTSGDTQYF
TGTGCCAGCAGCTTCGGGACTAGCGGCGATACGCAGTATTTT
>-|TRBV7-3|TRBJ2-1|-
CASSLRTAPYNEQFF
TGTGCCAGCAGCTTACGGACAGCCCCCTACAATGAGCAGTTCTTC
>once|TRBV11-2|TRBJ1-6|-
CASSSTGTFNSPLHF
TGTGCCAGCAGCTCGACCGGGACATTTAATTCACCCCTCCACTTT
>-|TRBV12-5|TRBJ1-3|-
CASGLGRGIENTIYF
TGTGCTAGTGGTTTGGGACGGGGTATCGAAAACACCATATATTTT
>-|TRBV12-3/TRBV12-4|TRBJ2-7|TRBD1
CASSLGQSYEQYF
TGTGCCAGCAGTTTGGGACAGTCCTACGAGCAGTACTTC
>-|TRBV11-3|TRBJ1-1|-
CASSLRGVTEAFF
TGTGCCAGCAGCTTACGGGGGGTCACTGAAGCTTTCTTT
>-|TRBV7-9|TRBJ2-5|TRBD1
CASSLGDRGTQETQYF
TGTGCCAGCAGCTTAGGGGACAGGGGTACCCAAGAGACCCAGTACTTC
>-|TRBV15|TRBJ1-4|-
CATSSANPGSGEKLFF
TGTGCCACCAGCAGCGCTAACCCGGGATCGGGTGAAAAACTGTTTTTT
>few|TRBV5-1|TRBJ2-3|-
CASSSGGIAVRDTQYF
TGCGCCAGCAGCTCTGGCGGGATCGCAGTTCGGGATACGCAGTATTTT
>-|TRBV6-2/TRBV6-3|TRBJ2-3|-
CASSYSNIQDITDTQYF
TGTGCCAGCAGTTACTCGAATATTCAGGATATCACAGATACGCAGTATTTT
>-|TRBV4-2|TRBJ1-3|-
CASSQKQGSGNTIYF
TGTGCCAGCAGCCAAAAACAGGGTTCTGGAAACACCATATATTTT
>-|TRBV7-6|TRBJ1-3|-
CASSLEAFNGNTIYF
TGTGCCAGCAGCTTGGAGGCCTTCAATGGAAACACCATATATTTT
>-|TRBV4-3|TRBJ2-6|-
CASSQDVTGYGANVLTF
TGCGCCAGCAGCCAAGATGTTACGGGGTATGGGGCCAACGTCCTGACTTTC
>once|TRBV6-2/TRBV6-3|TRBJ1-5|-
CASSYFGGQPQHF
TGTGCCAGCAGTTACTTCGGGGGGCAGCCCCAGCATTTT
>-|TRBV4-3|TRBJ2-7|-
CASSQTGFREQYF
TGCGCCAGCAGCCAGACAGGATTTCGCGAGCAGTACTTC
>-|TRBV7-3|TRBJ2-3|-
CASSSQIAGSTDTQYF
TGTGCCAGCAGCTCCCAAATCGCGGGGAGCACAGATACGCAGTATTTT
>-|TRBV7-6|TRBJ2-7|-
CASSLRASFAYEQYF
TGTGCCAGCAGCTTGAGGGCGTCTTTCGCCTACGAGCAGTACTTC
>-|TRBV5-1|TRBJ1-4|TRBD1
CASSLGAQGANEKLFF
TGCGCCAGCAGCTTGGGTGCCCAGGGGGCTAATGAAAAACTGTTTTTT
>-|TRBV5-4|TRBJ2-1|TRBD1
CASSSELGAQGADNEQFF
TGTGCCAGCAGCTCGGAGCTCGGGGCACAGGGGGCGGACAATGAGCAGTTCTTC
>-|TRBV5-1|TRBJ2-2|TRBD1
CASSEGQGAAGELFF
TGCGCCAGCAGCGAGGGACAGGGGGCTGCCGGGGAGCTGTTTTTT
>once|TRBV29-1|TRBJ1-4|TRBD1
CSVKTGVDEKLFF
TGCAGCGTCAAGACAGGGGTTGATGAAAAACTGTTTTTT
>-|TRBV4-2|TRBJ2-3|TRBD2
CASSQVYEAGGPTDTQYF
TGTGCCAGCAGCCAAGTGTACGAAGCGGGGGGGCCGACAGATACGCAGTATTTT
>-|TRBV11-2|TRBJ1-1|-
CASSLVRGPGTEAFF
TGTGCCAGCAGCTTAGTCAGGGGCCCGGGCACTGAAGCTTTCTTT
>-|TRBV21-1|TRBJ2-7|-
CASSRDTSYEQYF
TGTGCCAGCAGCCGGGACACCTCCTACGAGCAGTACTTC
>-|TRBV20-1|TRBJ1-5|-
CSASPGQGNQPQHF
TGCAGTGCTAGTCCGGGCCAGGGGAATCAGCCCCAGCATTTT
>-|TRBV19|TRBJ2-7|TRBD1
CASKTQGADSYEQYF
TGTGCCAGTAAAACACAGGGGGCTGATTCCTACGAGCAGTACTTC
>-|TRBV20-1|TRBJ2-1|TRBD2
CSARPGLEWFF
TGCAGTGCTAGACCGGGACTAGAATGGTTCTTC
>few|TRBV5-6|TRBJ2-7|TRBD1
CASSLVSGGYEQYF
TGTGCCAGCAGCTTGGTCTCAGGGGGCTACGAGCAGTACTTC
>-|TRBV6-2/TRBV6-3|TRBJ1-5|TRBD1
CASSSDRGQPQHF
TGTGCCAGCAGTTCGGACAGGGGTCAGCCCCAGCATTTT
>-|TRBV3-1/TRBV3-2|TRBJ2-7|-
CASSQIDSAYEQYF
TGTGCCAGCAGCCAGATAGACAGTGCCTACGAGCAGTACTTC
>-|TRBV3-1/TRBV3-2|TRBJ1-1|-
CASSPGLTEAFF
TGTGCCAGCAGCCCAGGGCTCACTGAAGCTTTCTTT
>-|TRBV12-3/TRBV12-4|TRBJ1-1|-
CASSLPGALEAFF
TGTGCCAGCAGCCTGCCGGGTGCACTAGAAGCTTTCTTT
>-|TRBV7-9|TRBJ2-1|-
CASSSPRSGPDGSTNEQFF
TGTGCCAGCAGCTCACCTAGGTCTGGCCCCGACGGTTCGACCAATGAGCAGTTCTTC
>-|TRBV5-1|TRBJ2-7|-
CASSLAPDNQDEQYF
TGCGCCAGCAGCTTGGCCCCGGACAATCAGGACGAGCAGTACTTC
>-|TRBV11-2|TRBJ2-5|-
CASSLDRSSIHQETQYF
TGTGCCAGCAGCTTAGATAGGAGCTCTATCCACCAAGAGACCCAGTACTTC